The rows below give T cell receptor beta chains drawn from one sample of a study of blood T cell repertoires in COVID-19. TCRdb's copy holds only in-frame clones and misses some; the assay was immunoSEQ multiplex PCR. Found here are about 140,000 clones, approximately 78% of them singletons; the top ten hold 5% to 6.5%. The sequenced sample consisted of PBMCs or T cells enriched from blood (not recorded which). These receptor sequences come from a woman in her fifties or sixties who had recovered from COVID-19. CDR3s include the opening cysteine and the closing phenylalanine or tryptophan. The order of the fields is J gene, D gene, CDR3 length, V gene, clone size, CDR3 DNA, CDR3 protein. D genes are given only for firm matches. Not all rows give a size; the values are once, few, many and, for expanded clones, a class.

J: TRBJ1-1; D: NA; length: 11; V: TRBV10-1; size: NA; DNA: TGCGCCAGCAACGATGGAGTTGAAGCTTTCTTT; CDR3: CASNDGVEAFF
J: TRBJ1-2; D: NA; length: 11; V: TRBV20-1; size: NA; DNA: TGCATCCCCCGGGGGGGAGGCGGCTACACCTTC; CDR3: CIPRGGGGYTF
J: TRBJ1-1; D: NA; length: 13; V: TRBV7-8; size: NA; DNA: TGTGCCAGCCAGTCCCTTGAAAACACTGAAGCTTTCTTT; CDR3: CASQSLENTEAFF
J: TRBJ2-7; D: TRBD2; length: 17; V: TRBV19; size: few; DNA: TGTGCCAGTAGTACTAGCGGGGGGGCCTGGGGAATCGACGAGCAGTACTTC; CDR3: CASSTSGGAWGIDEQYF
J: TRBJ1-5; D: TRBD1; length: 15; V: TRBV10-3; size: NA; DNA: TGTGCCATCAGTGGACAGGGGGCGGGAAATCAGCCCCAGCATTTT; CDR3: CAISGQGAGNQPQHF
J: TRBJ2-5; D: NA; length: 16; V: TRBV7-6; size: few; DNA: TGTGCCAGCAGCCTTAGGCCTGCGGGCTCGTTGGAGACCCAGTACTTC; CDR3: CASSLRPAGSLETQYF
J: TRBJ2-7; D: TRBD2; length: 14; V: TRBV7-2; size: few; DNA: TGTGCCAGCAGTTCCCTAGCGGACTCCTACGAGCAGTACTTC; CDR3: CASSSLADSYEQYF
J: TRBJ1-4; D: TRBD1; length: 15; V: TRBV5-1; size: NA; DNA: TGCGCCAGCAGCTTGATGGGGACAGGGAGAGAAAAACTGTTTTTT; CDR3: CASSLMGTGREKLFF
J: TRBJ2-7; D: NA; length: 14; V: TRBV5-1; size: NA; DNA: TGCGCCAGCAGCTTGATGACAACAGACTACGAGCAGTACTTC; CDR3: CASSLMTTDYEQYF
J: TRBJ2-4; D: NA; length: 14; V: TRBV27; size: many; DNA: TGTGCCAGCAGTCTCTCCTGGTCCCCGGACATTCAGTACTTC; CDR3: CASSLSWSPDIQYF
J: TRBJ2-7; D: NA; length: 14; V: TRBV14; size: NA; DNA: TGTGCCAGCAGCCAAGATCCTGCGGAGTCCGAGCAGTACTTC; CDR3: CASSQDPAESEQYF
J: TRBJ1-2; D: TRBD1; length: 16; V: TRBV24-1; size: NA; DNA: TGTGCCACCAGTGATCCCTACAGGGGCGAGGACTATGGCTACACCTTC; CDR3: CATSDPYRGEDYGYTF
J: TRBJ2-7; D: NA; length: 11; V: TRBV7-2; size: few; DNA: TGTGCCAGCAGCTCCTACTACGAGCAGTACTTC; CDR3: CASSSYYEQYF
J: TRBJ1-6; D: NA; length: 19; V: TRBV21-1; size: NA; DNA: TGTGCCAGCAGCAAAGGGGTGGGCAGGAAGAGCTCCTATAATTCACCCCTCCACTTT; CDR3: CASSKGVGRKSSYNSPLHF
J: TRBJ2-7; D: NA; length: 14; V: TRBV7-9; size: NA; DNA: TGTGCCAGCAGCTTAGCTGGGGGGGCTACCGAGCAGTACTTC; CDR3: CASSLAGGATEQYF
J: TRBJ1-5; D: TRBD1; length: 16; V: TRBV6-5; size: NA; DNA: TGTGCCAGCAGTTCTAATCACGACAGGGTCCGGCAGCCCCAGCATTTT; CDR3: CASSSNHDRVRQPQHF
J: TRBJ1-6; D: NA; length: 13; V: TRBV6-5; size: NA; DNA: TGTGCCACCCAGGGGATTTCTAATTCACCCCTCCACTTT; CDR3: CATQGISNSPLHF
J: TRBJ2-1; D: NA; length: 18; V: TRBV3-1/TRBV3-2; size: NA; DNA: TGTGCCAGCAGCCAAGATCCCTGGAGAGAGAGCTCCTACAATGAGCAGTTCTTC; CDR3: CASSQDPWRESSYNEQFF
J: TRBJ1-5; D: NA; length: 16; V: TRBV18; size: NA; DNA: TGTGCCAGCTCACCATTGGGGCTGAGCTCCAATCAGCCCCAGCATTTT; CDR3: CASSPLGLSSNQPQHF
J: TRBJ2-3; D: NA; length: 16; V: TRBV28; size: NA; DNA: TGTGCCAGCAGTCGCCCCATCGCGGGTACCACAGATACGCAGTATTTT; CDR3: CASSRPIAGTTDTQYF
J: TRBJ1-5; D: NA; length: 15; V: TRBV15; size: NA; DNA: TGTGCCACCGCCCGGACTCCGGCTGGCAATCAGCCCCAGCATTTT; CDR3: CATARTPAGNQPQHF
J: TRBJ1-2; D: TRBD1; length: 15; V: TRBV7-8; size: few; DNA: TGTGCCAGCAGCCCCGACAGGGAGGTACTCTATGGCTACACCTTC; CDR3: CASSPDREVLYGYTF
J: TRBJ2-2; D: NA; length: 13; V: TRBV7-3; size: NA; DNA: TGTGCCAGCAGCAAGAGCGACACCGGGGAGCTGTTTTTT; CDR3: CASSKSDTGELFF
J: TRBJ1-5; D: NA; length: 15; V: TRBV7-6; size: NA; DNA: TGTGCCAGCAGCTTAGGAGGCTATAGCAATCAGCCCCAGCATTTT; CDR3: CASSLGGYSNQPQHF
J: TRBJ1-2; D: TRBD1; length: 12; V: TRBV6-5; size: NA; DNA: TGTGCCAGCAGGGCAGGGGGGAATGGCTACACCTTC; CDR3: CASRAGGNGYTF
J: TRBJ2-7; D: NA; length: 16; V: TRBV7-9; size: few; DNA: TGTGCCAGCAGCTTAGCTTCGGACATCAACTCCTACGAGCAGTACTTC; CDR3: CASSLASDINSYEQYF
J: TRBJ1-1; D: NA; length: 17; V: TRBV3-1/TRBV3-2; size: few; DNA: TGTGCCAGCACGAACCGTCGGAGGGAGGGGGTAGGCACTGAAGCTTTCTTT; CDR3: CASTNRRREGVGTEAFF
J: TRBJ1-4; D: NA; length: 16; V: TRBV10-3; size: NA; DNA: TGTGCCATCAGTGAGTCGACGTCAGGGTCTAATGAAAAACTGTTTTTT; CDR3: CAISESTSGSNEKLFF
J: TRBJ1-2; D: NA; length: 15; V: TRBV6-1; size: once; DNA: TGTGCCAGCAGTGAAGCGGTTGCAGTTAACTATGGCTACACCTTC; CDR3: CASSEAVAVNYGYTF
J: TRBJ2-1; D: TRBD2; length: 15; V: TRBV3-1/TRBV3-2; size: once; DNA: TGTGCCAGCAGACGGACTAGCGGAAATTGGAATGAGCAGTTCTTC; CDR3: CASRRTSGNWNEQFF
J: TRBJ1-6; D: TRBD1; length: 14; V: TRBV27; size: NA; DNA: TGTGCCAGCAGTTTAGCAGGGGGCAACTCACCCCTCCACTTT; CDR3: CASSLAGGNSPLHF
J: TRBJ2-7; D: NA; length: 16; V: TRBV18; size: few; DNA: TGTGCCAGCTCACCTTCGACGGGGGTCCCGACGGGGGAGCAGTACTTC; CDR3: CASSPSTGVPTGEQYF
J: TRBJ1-6; D: NA; length: 16; V: TRBV4-1; size: NA; DNA: TGCGCCAGCAGCCAAGGTCACAGGGCCTGGAACCCACCCCTCCACTTT; CDR3: CASSQGHRAWNPPLHF
J: TRBJ1-5; D: TRBD1; length: 15; V: TRBV18; size: few; DNA: TGTGCCAGCTCACCGCTACAGGGGAGCAATCAGCCCCAGCATTTT; CDR3: CASSPLQGSNQPQHF
J: TRBJ2-5; D: TRBD2; length: 13; V: TRBV2; size: NA; DNA: TGTGCCAGCGTTGGGGGGGTAGGGGAGACCCAGTACTTC; CDR3: CASVGGVGETQYF